These 2 T cell receptor beta chains originate from one sample sequenced in a study of blood T cell repertoires in COVID-19. Profiling relied on immunoSEQ multiplex PCR, and the TCRdb table lists in-frame clones only, not all of them. This table has around 260,000 clones, about nine tenths appearing once. Material for sequencing was peripheral blood. Every receptor here comes from a person between 18 and 35 years old with COVID-19, enrolled during active disease.

CDR3: CASSSGLAGVSTDTQYF. In nucleotides, the CDR3 is TGTGCCAGCAGCTCGGGACTAGCGGGAGTTAGCACAGATACGCAGTATTTT. The chain carries TRBV5-4 and TRBJ2-3, with 14 bases fitting TRBD2. V shed 3 bases, J shed 0 bases, and the junction held 3 bases outside the gene matches. Looked up from germline, CDR1 is SGHNT and CDR2 is YYREEE (reference sequence). The CDR3 has 17 residues.

This clone was seen just once. The rearrangement uses TRBV7-9 and TRBJ2-7; 11 bases agree with TRBD2. The ends lost 5 bases at V and 2 bases at J; junction bases unmatched: 8. Germline loops: CDR1 SEHNR, CDR2 FQNEAQ (reference sequence). The CDR3 spans 16 residues. The DNA of the CDR3 is TGTGCCAGCAGCCCCAAGGGACTAGCGGAGACCTACGAGCAGTACTTC. Its translation is CASSPKGLAETYEQYF.